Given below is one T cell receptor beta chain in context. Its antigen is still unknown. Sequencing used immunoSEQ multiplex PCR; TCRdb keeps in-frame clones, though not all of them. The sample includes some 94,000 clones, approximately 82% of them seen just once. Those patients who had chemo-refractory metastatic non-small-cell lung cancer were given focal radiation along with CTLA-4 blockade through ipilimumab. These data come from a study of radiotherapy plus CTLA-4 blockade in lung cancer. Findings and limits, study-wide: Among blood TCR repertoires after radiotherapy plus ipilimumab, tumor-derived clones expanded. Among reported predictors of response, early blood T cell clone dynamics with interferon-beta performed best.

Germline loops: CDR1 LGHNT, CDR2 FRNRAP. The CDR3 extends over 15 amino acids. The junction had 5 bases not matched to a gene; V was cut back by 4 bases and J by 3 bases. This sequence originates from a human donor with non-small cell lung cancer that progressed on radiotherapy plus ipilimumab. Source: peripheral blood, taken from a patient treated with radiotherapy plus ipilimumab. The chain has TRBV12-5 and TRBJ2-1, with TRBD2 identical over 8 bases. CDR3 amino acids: CASGSFREGYNEQFF. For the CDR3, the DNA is TGTGCTAGTGGTTCCTTCCGGGAGGGCTACAATGAGCAGTTCTTC.